The clone carrying this T cell receptor beta chain was seen a single time. TCRdb's copy holds only in-frame clones and misses some; the assay was immunoSEQ multiplex PCR. The sample carries tens of thousands of clones, 90% recorded once. This record belongs to a study of T cell changes during pregnancy in multiple sclerosis. The CDR3 is 12 amino acids. The V end was cut by 7 bases, the J end by 2 bases, with 12 bases between. Germline V gene data show CDR1 as SQVTM and CDR2 as ANQGSEA. The input for sequencing was peripheral blood, taken in the second trimester of pregnancy. This clonotype originated in a female donor in good health, enrolled as a control in a pregnancy study. The genes are TRBV29-1 and TRBJ2-7; the D is unclear. The CDR3 DNA reads as TGCAGCGCCGAGACTCTCACCTACGAGCAGTACTTC. Protein sequence: CSAETLTYEQYF.